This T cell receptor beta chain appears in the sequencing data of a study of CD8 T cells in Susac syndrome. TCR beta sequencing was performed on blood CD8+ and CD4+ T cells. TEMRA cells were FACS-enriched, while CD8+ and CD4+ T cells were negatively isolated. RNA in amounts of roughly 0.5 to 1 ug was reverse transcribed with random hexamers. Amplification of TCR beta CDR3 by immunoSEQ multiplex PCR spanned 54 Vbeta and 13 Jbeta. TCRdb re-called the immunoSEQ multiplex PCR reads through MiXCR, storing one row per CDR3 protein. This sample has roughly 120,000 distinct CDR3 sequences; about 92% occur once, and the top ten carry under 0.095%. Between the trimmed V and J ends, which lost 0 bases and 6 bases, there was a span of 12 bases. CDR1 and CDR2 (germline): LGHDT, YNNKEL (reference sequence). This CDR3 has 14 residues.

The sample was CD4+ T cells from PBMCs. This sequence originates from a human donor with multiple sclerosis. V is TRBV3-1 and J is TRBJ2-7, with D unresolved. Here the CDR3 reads CASSQEVIPLEQYF. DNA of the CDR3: TGTGCCAGCAGCCAAGAAGTCATACCCCTCGAGCAGTACTTC.